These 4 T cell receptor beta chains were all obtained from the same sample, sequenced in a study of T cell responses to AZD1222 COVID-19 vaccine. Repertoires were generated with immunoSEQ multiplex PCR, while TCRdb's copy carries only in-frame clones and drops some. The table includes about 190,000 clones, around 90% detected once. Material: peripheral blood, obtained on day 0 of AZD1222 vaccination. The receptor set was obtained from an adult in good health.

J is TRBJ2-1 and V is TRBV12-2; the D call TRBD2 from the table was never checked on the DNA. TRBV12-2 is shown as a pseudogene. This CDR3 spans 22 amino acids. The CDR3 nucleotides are TGTGCAAGTCGCTTAGTGGCCCTAGCGGGAGGGAGCTTAACCGGGGTCTACAATGAGCAGTTCTTC. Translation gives CASRLVALAGGSLTGVYNEQFF.

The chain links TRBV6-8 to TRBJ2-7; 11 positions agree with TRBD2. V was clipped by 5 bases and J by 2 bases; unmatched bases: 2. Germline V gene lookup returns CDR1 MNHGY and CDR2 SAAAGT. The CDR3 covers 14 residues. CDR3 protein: CASSNSGRAYEQYF. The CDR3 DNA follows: TGTGCCAGCAGTAATAGCGGGAGGGCCTACGAGCAGTACTTC.

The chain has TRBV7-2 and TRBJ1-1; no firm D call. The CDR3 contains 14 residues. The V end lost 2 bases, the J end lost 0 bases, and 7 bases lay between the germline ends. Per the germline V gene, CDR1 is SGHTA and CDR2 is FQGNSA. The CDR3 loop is CASSLLGMNTEAFF. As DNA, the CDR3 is TGTGCCAGCAGCTTACTGGGAATGAACACTGAAGCTTTCTTT.

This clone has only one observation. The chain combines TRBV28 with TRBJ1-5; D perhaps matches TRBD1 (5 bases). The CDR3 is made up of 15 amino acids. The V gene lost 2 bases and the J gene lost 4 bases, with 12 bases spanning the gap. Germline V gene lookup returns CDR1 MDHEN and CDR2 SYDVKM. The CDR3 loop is CASSLAGSGNQPQHF. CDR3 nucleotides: TGTGCCAGCAGTTTAGCAGGGTCCGGGAATCAGCCCCAGCATTTT. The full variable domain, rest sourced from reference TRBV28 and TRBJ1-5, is DVKVTQSSRYLVKRTGEKVFLECVQDMDHENMFWYRQDPGLGLRLIYFSYDVKMKEKGDIPEGYSVSREKKERFSLILESASTNQTSMYLCASSLAGSGNQPQHFGDGTRLSIL.